This record looks at one TCR beta chain sequence and its context. What it binds is unknown. This CDR3 is 15 amino acids long. CDR1 and CDR2 (germline): MDHEN, SYDVKM. Trimming removed 1 base from V and 4 bases from J, with 14 bases in between. Every subset had its genomic DNA shared out evenly among several immunoSEQ plates. Measured with immunoSEQ multiplex PCR; TCRdb has only the in-frame clones, and not every one. The sample has approximately 1.1 million clones, approximately 78% seen once. This entry is derived from a study of shared clonotypes between healthy human individuals. For the study at large: CD4 naive cells filled three plates per donor, CD4 memory three, CD8 naive two and CD8 memory one.

General study points: Between a handful of donors, naive CD4 clonotypes were shared at a level of around 4.9%. Sample collection involved blood only; tissue repertoires are likely different.

The source is a man younger than 35 in good health. Some clones in this sample may be carry-over from other donors' samples. The chain recombines TRBV28 with TRBJ2-7, with D perhaps TRBD2 (5 bases). The source material was memory CD4+ T cells from PBMCs. Subset noted: CD45RA-negative fraction. CDR3 nucleotide sequence: TGTGCCAGCAGTTTATCTTCCGTTACTAGATACGAGCAGTACTTC. Translated: CASSLSSVTRYEQYF.